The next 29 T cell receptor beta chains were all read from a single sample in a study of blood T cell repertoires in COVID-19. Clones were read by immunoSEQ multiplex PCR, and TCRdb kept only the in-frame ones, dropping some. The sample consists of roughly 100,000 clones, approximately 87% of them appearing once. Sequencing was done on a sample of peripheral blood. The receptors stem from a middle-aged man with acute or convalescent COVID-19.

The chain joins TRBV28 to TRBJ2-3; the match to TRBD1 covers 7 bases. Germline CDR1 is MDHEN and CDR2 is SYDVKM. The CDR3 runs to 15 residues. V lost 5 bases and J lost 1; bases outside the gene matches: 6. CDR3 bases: TGTGCCAGCAGTGAGGGGGCAGGGGGCACAGATACGCAGTATTTT. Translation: CASSEGAGGTDTQYF.

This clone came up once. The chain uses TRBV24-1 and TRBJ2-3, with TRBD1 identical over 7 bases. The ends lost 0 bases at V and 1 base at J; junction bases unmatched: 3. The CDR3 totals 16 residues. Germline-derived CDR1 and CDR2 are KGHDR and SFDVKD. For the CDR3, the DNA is TGTGCCACCAGTGATTTGCTCGGACAGGGCACAGATACGCAGTATTTT. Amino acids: CATSDLLGQGTDTQYF.

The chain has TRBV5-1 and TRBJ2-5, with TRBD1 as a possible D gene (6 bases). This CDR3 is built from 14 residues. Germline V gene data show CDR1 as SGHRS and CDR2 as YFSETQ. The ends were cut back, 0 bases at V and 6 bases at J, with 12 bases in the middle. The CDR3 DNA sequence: TGCGCCAGCAGCTTGGCTCAGGGGCCAAAGACCCAGTACTTC. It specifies CASSLAQGPKTQYF.

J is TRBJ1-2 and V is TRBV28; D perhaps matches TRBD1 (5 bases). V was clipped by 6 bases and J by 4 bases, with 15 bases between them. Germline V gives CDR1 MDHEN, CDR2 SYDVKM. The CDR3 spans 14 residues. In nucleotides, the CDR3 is TGTGCCAGCAGCCAAGAAGGGCAGGGCTATGGCTACACCTTC. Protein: CASSQEGQGYGYTF.

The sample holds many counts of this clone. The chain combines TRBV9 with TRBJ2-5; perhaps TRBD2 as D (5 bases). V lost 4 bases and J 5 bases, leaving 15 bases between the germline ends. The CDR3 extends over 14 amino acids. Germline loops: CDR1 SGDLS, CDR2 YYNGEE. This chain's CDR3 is CASSLEASEETQYF. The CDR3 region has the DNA TGTGCCAGCAGCTTGGAGGCCAGTGAGGAGACCCAGTACTTC.

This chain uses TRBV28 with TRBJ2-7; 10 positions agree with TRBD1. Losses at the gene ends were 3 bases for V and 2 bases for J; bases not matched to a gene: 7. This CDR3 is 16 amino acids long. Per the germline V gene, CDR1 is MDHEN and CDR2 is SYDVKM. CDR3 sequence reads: CASSFLRDRGAYEQYF. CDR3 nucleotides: TGTGCCAGCAGTTTCCTACGGGACAGGGGTGCCTACGAGCAGTACTTC.

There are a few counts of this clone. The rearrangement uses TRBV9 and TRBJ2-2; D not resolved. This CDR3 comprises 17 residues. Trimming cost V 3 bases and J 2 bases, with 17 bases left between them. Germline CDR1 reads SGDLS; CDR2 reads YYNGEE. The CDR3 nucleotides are TGTGCCAGCAGCGCCCGAACGGGTGTTCCCAACACCGGGGAGCTGTTTTTT. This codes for CASSARTGVPNTGELFF.

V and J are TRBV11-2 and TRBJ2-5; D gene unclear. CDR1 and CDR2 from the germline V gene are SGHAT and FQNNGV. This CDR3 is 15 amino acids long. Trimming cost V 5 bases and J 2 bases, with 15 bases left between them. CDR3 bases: TGTGCCAGCAGCCCAACACCTGATCCACAAGAGACCCAGTACTTC. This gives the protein CASSPTPDPQETQYF.

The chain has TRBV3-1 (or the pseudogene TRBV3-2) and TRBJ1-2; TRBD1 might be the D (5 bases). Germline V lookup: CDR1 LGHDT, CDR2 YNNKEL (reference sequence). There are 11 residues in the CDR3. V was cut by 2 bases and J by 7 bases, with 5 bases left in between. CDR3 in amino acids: CASSQRGGYTF. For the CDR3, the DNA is TGTGCCAGCAGCCAAAGGGGTGGCTACACCTTC.

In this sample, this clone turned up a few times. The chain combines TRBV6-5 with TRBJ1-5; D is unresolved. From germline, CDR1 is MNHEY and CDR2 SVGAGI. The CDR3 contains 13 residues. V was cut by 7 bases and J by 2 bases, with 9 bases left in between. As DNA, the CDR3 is TGTGCCAGCACCACAAGTGGCAATCAGCCCCAGCATTTT. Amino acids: CASTTSGNQPQHF.

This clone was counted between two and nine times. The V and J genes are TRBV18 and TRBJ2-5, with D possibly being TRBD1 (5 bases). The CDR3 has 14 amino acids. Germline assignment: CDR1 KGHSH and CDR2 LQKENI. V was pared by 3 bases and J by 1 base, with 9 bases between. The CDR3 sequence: CASSPDKIQETQYF. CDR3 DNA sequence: TGTGCCAGCTCACCGGACAAGATCCAAGAGACCCAGTACTTC.

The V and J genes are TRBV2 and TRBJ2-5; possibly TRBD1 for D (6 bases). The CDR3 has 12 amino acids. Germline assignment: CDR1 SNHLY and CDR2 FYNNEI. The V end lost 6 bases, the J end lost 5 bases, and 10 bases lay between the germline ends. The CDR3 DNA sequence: TGTGCCAGCAGCCAGGGGCGGGAGACCCAGTACTTC. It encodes CASSQGRETQYF.

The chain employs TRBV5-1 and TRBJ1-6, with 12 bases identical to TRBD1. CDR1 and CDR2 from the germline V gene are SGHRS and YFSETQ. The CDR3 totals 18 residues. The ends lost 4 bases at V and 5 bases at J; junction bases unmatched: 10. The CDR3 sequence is CASSPMGQGAPDNSPLHF. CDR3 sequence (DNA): TGCGCCAGCAGCCCGATGGGACAGGGGGCCCCGGATAATTCACCCCTCCACTTT. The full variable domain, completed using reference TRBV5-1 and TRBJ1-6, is KAGVTQTPRYLIKTRGQQVTLSCSPISGHRSVSWYQQTPGQGLQFLFEYFSETQRNKGNFPGRFSGRQFSNSRSEMNVSTLELGDSALYLCASSPMGQGAPDNSPLHFGNGTRLTVT.

DNA of the CDR3: TGCGCCAGCAGCTACTTTAGACTAGCTGCGAGCTCCTACGAGCAGTACTTC. The encoded protein is CASSYFRLAASSYEQYF. The gene calls are TRBV5-1 and TRBJ2-7; 7 nucleotides agree with TRBD2. The CDR3 runs 17 residues. The junction had 12 bases not matched to a gene; V was cut back by 3 bases and J by 0 bases. Germline CDR1 and CDR2: SGHRS and YFSETQ.

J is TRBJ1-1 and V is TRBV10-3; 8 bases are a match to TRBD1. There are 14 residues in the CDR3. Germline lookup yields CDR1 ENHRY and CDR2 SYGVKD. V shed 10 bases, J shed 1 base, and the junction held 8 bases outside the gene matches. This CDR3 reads CATLETGANTEAFF. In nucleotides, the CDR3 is TGTGCCACACTTGAGACAGGGGCGAACACTGAAGCTTTCTTT.

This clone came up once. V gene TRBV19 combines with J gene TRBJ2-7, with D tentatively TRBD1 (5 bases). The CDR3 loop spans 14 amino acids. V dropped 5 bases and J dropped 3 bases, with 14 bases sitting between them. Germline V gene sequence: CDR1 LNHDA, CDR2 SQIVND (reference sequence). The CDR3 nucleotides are TGTGCCAGTAGTGTCAGGGTAACTAACTACGAGCAGTACTTC. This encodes CASSVRVTNYEQYF.

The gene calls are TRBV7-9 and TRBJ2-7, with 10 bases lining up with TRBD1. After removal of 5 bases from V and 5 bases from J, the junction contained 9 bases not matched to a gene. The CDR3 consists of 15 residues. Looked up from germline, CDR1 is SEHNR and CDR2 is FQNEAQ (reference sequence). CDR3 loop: CASSAPGTGVDEQYF. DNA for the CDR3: TGTGCCAGCAGCGCTCCAGGGACAGGGGTTGACGAGCAGTACTTC.

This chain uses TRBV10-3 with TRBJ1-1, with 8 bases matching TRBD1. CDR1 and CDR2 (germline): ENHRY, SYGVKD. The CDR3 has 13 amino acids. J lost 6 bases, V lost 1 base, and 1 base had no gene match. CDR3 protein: CAISELQGAEAFF. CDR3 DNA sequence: TGTGCCATCAGTGAGTTACAGGGGGCTGAAGCTTTCTTT.

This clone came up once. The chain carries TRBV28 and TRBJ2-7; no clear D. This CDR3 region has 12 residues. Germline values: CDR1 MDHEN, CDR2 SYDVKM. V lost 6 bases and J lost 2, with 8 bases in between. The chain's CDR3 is CASRIPTYEQYF. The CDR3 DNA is TGTGCCAGCAGGATACCTACCTACGAGCAGTACTTC. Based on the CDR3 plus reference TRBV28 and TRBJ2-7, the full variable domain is DVKVTQSSRYLVKRTGEKVFLECVQDMDHENMFWYRQDPGLGLRLIYFSYDVKMKEKGDIPEGYSVSREKKERFSLILESASTNQTSMYLCASRIPTYEQYFGPGTRLTVT.

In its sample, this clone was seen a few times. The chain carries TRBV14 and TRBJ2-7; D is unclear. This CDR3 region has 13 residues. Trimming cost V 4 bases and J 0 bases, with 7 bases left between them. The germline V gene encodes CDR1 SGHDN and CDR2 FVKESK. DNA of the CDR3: TGTGCCAGCAGCCGTGCGGTCTCCTACGAGCAGTACTTC. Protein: CASSRAVSYEQYF.

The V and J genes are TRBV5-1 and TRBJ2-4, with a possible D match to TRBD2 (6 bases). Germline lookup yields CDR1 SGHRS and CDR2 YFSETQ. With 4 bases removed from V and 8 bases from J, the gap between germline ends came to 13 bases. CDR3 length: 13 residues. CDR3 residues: CASSRGWGDIQYF. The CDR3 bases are TGCGCCAGCAGCCGAGGGTGGGGGGACATTCAGTACTTC. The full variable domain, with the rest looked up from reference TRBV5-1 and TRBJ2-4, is KAGVTQTPRYLIKTRGQQVTLSCSPISGHRSVSWYQQTPGQGLQFLFEYFSETQRNKGNFPGRFSGRQFSNSRSEMNVSTLELGDSALYLCASSRGWGDIQYFGAGTRLSVL.

In nucleotides, the CDR3 is TGTGCCAGCTCACCTCCTCAGGGGGCCAGTGGCTACACCTTC. Its translation is CASSPPQGASGYTF. The chain employs TRBV18 and TRBJ1-2; 8 positions match TRBD1. J lost 7 bases, V lost 3 bases, and 7 bases had no gene match. This CDR3 contains 14 residues. CDR1 is KGHSH, CDR2 LQKENI, per germline.

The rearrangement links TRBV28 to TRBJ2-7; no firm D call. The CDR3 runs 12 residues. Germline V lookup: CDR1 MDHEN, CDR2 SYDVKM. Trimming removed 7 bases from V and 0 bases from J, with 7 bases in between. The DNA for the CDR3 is TGTGCCAGCACCGTGAGCTCCTACGAGCAGTACTTC. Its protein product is CASTVSSYEQYF.

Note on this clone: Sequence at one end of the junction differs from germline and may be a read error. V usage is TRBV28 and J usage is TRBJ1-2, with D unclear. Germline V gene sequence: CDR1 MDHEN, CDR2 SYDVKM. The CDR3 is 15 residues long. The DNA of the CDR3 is TGTACCAGCAGTCTACCGCGTCCGGGAAACTATGGCTACACCTTC. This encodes CTSSLPRPGNYGYTF.

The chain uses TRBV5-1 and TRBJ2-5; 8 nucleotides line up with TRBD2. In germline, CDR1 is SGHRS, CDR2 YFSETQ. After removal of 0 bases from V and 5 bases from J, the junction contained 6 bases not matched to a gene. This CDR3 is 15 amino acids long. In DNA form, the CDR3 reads TGCGCCAGCAGCTTGGGGGGGACTAGTCGGGAGACCCAGTACTTC. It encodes CASSLGGTSRETQYF.

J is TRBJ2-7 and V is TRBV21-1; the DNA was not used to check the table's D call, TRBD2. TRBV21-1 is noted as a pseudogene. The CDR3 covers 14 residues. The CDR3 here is CASYGRGSSYEQYF. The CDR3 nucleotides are TGTGCCAGCTACGGGAGAGGGAGCTCCTACGAGCAGTACTTC.

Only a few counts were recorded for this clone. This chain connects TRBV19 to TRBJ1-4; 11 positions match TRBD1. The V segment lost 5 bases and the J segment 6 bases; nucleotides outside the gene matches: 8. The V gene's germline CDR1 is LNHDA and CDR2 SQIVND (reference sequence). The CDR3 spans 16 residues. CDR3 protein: CASSAEPGQGDEKLFF. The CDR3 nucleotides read TGTGCCAGTAGTGCCGAACCGGGACAGGGGGATGAAAAACTGTTTTTT.

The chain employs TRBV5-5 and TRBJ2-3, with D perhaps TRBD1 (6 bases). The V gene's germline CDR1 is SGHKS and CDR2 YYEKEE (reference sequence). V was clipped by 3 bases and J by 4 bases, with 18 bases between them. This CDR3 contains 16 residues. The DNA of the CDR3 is TGTGCCAGCAGCTCGATGTTGGGGGCCGGGGCAGATACGCAGTATTTT. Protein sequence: CASSSMLGAGADTQYF.

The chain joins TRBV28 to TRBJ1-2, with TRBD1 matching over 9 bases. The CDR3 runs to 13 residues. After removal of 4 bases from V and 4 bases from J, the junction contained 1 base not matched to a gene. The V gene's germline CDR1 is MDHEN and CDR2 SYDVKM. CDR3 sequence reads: CASSSTGGYGYTF. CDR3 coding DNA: TGTGCCAGCAGTTCGACAGGGGGCTATGGCTACACCTTC.